This paragraph reports one TCR beta chain. Antigen: not known. Sequencing was performed with immunoSEQ multiplex PCR; in TCRdb, only in-frame clones are kept and a portion is missing. The profile covers about 18,000 clones, with around 80% appearing a single time and about 21% taken by the ten largest. In germline, CDR1 is SNHLY, CDR2 FYNNEI. Trimming shortened V by 2 bases and J by 6 bases, and 10 bases separated the two germline ends. The CDR3 length is 14 residues. These data are taken from a study of somatic mutations in cytotoxic T cells in rheumatoid arthritis. Study information: Collection of patient blood (approximately 29 ml EDTA) took place right after diagnosis, before any treatment. Including V beta1+ cells that were sequenced for TCRB, some T-cell populations stained with V beta antibodies were flow-sorted at nearly 100% purity. Findings of the study overall: An age-related increase in CD8+ clonality was seen in rheumatoid arthritis patients but not in healthy controls. Age-matched healthy controls and rheumatoid arthritis patients had CD8+ T-cell clonality that did not differ significantly.

This clonotype originated in an adult with rheumatoid arthritis. J is TRBJ2-2 and V is TRBV2, with D perhaps TRBD2 (6 bases). Sequencing input: CD8+ T cells sorted from blood. CDR3 loop: CASSEIAGSGELFF. The CDR3 DNA reads TGTGCCAGCAGTGAAATTGCGGGGTCCGGGGAGCTGTTTTTT.